The rows below give T cell receptor beta chains drawn from one sample of a study of control samples from healthy donors and cancer patients. Profiled with immunoSEQ multiplex PCR; TCRdb holds only in-frame clones, not every one. Of 98,000 or so clones listed, approximately 84% are singletons. The sample was blood. Receptor source: a man aged 18 to 29 in good health. Both conserved end residues are part of each CDR3. Rows give clone size only sometimes, using once, few, many, or a class for an expanded clone.

TRBJ2-1	NA	TRBV18	CASSYGTRGRTRGEQFF
TRBJ2-1	NA	TRBV5-4	CASSLQGVNEQFF
TRBJ1-1	NA	TRBV5-5	CASRSPQGSYTEAFF
TRBJ1-5	NA	TRBV6-2/TRBV6-3	CASSFPLAVTSNQPQHF
TRBJ1-1	many	TRBV19	CASSMKLGPNTEAFF
TRBJ1-2	NA	TRBV5-6	CASSPDRGGVNGYTF
TRBJ2-3	NA	TRBV9	CASSVYSGGASTDTQYF
TRBJ1-5	once	TRBV28	CASSLYTGRNQPQHF
TRBJ1-2	NA	TRBV11-1	CASSLDNRDYGYTF
TRBJ1-5	NA	TRBV5-8	CASSPAVSNQPQHF
TRBJ2-3	NA	TRBV4-2	CASSPTSGRSTDTQYF
TRBJ2-6	NA	TRBV2	CASIQDRSGANVLTF
TRBJ2-5	NA	TRBV6-6	CASSSSDRGIQETQYF
TRBJ2-5	once	TRBV3-1/TRBV3-2	CASSQGGSRVTYF
TRBJ2-7	NA	TRBV10-3	CAISERSGKTYEQYF
TRBJ1-6	NA	TRBV28	CASSLGTDNSPLHF
TRBJ2-7	NA	TRBV15	CATSRAKSGVYEQYF
TRBJ1-1	few	TRBV25-1	CASTTGPEAFF
TRBJ2-3	few	TRBV11-2	CASSFASASTDTQYF
TRBJ2-3	once	TRBV9	CASSVDGGGVSDTQYF
TRBJ2-3	NA	TRBV30	CASLPQRGYTDTQYF
TRBJ1-6	once	TRBV18	CASSPSGQVLAQFGSPLHF
TRBJ2-2	once	TRBV6-5	CASSRPGGTGELFF
TRBJ1-2	NA	TRBV25-1	CASSGQGQGARTNYGYTF
TRBJ1-2	NA	TRBV6-6	CASSSAGTDYGYTF
TRBJ2-5	NA	TRBV10-3	CAISELDGPGGTQYF
TRBJ1-5	few	TRBV6-5	CASSYSGTVKPQHF
TRBJ2-2	NA	TRBV2	CASSEAGTGANTGELFF
TRBJ1-2	NA	TRBV4-3	CASSQDRAGLGYGYTF
TRBJ1-4	few	TRBV25-1	CASSETEKLFF
TRBJ2-1	NA	TRBV11-2	CASSRGGEQFF
TRBJ1-6	NA	TRBV7-2	CASSLGSSGWNSPLHF
TRBJ2-1	NA	TRBV11-2	CASSLGSWSGNNEQFF
TRBJ2-4	NA	TRBV11-2	CASSSNLIAKNIQYF
TRBJ1-2	NA	TRBV5-1	CASSFGQGSGGYTF
TRBJ1-5	NA	TRBV27	CASSKTDQPQHF